This TCR beta chain originates from a study of blood T cell repertoires in COVID-19. Study details: Researchers got acute and convalescent COVID-19 samples from the United States, Italy and Spain. PBMCs, B-cell-depleted T cells, or T cells provided the cDNA or gDNA that made up the material.

The V gene's germline CDR1 is GTSNPN and CDR2 SVGIG (reference sequence). This CDR3 has 13 amino acids. Trimming took off 0 bases at V and 9 bases at J, with 14 bases between the two ends. Patients at the Seattle site were enrolled during active infection and followed longitudinally. Original data processing: For nucleated cells, counts were estimated from reference gene primer amplification. The repertoire was sequenced with immunoSEQ multiplex PCR; TCRdb's copy has only in-frame clones and lacks some. Clone size and V and J calls were adopted from that table, with D and trimming inferred from the DNA. This repertoire shows fewer than 70,000 clones, about 86% found once; its top ten account for approximately 17%.

V and J are TRBV30 and TRBJ1-2; possibly TRBD1 for D (5 bases). Sequenced sample: peripheral blood. This clonotype was sampled from a man aged 40-55 years with COVID-19, enrolled during active disease. The chain's CDR3 is CAWSVASGYRYTF. As DNA, the CDR3 is TGTGCCTGGAGTGTAGCTTCAGGGTACCGCTACACCTTC.